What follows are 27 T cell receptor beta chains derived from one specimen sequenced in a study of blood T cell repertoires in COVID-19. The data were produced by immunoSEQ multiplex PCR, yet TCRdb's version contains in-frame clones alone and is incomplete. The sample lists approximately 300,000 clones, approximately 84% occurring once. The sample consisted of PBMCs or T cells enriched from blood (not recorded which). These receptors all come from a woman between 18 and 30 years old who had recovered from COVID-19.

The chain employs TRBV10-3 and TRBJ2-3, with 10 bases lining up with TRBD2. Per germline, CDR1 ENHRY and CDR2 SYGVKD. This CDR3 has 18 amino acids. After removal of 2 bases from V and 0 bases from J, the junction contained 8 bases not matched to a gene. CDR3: CAISEQLTSGVSTDTQYF. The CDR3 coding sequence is TGTGCCATCAGTGAGCAGTTAACTAGCGGGGTTAGCACAGATACGCAGTATTTT.

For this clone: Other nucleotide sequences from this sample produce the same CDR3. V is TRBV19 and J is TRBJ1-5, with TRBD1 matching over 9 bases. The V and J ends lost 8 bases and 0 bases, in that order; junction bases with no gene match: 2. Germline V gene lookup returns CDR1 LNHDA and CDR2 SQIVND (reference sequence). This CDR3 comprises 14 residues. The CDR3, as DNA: TGTGCCAGTGGGACAGGGCTTAGCAATCAGCCCCAGCATTTT. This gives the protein CASGTGLSNQPQHF. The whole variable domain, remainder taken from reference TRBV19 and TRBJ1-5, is DGGITQSPKYLFRKEGQNVTLSCEQNLNHDAMYWYRQDPGQGLRLIYYSQIVNDFQKGDIAEGYSVSREKKESFPLTVTSAQKNPTAFYLCASGTGLSNQPQHFGDGTRLSIL.

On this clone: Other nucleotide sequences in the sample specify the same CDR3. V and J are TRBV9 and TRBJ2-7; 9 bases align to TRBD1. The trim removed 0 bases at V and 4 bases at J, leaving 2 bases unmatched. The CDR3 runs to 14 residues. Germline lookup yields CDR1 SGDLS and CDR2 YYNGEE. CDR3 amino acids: CASSVGDRAYEQYF. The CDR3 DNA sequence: TGTGCCAGCAGCGTAGGGGACAGGGCATACGAGCAGTACTTC.

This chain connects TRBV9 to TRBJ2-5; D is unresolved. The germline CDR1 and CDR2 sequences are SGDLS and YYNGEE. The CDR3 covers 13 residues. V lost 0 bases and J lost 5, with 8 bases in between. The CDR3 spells CASSVAVGETQYF. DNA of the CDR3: TGTGCCAGCAGCGTAGCCGTCGGGGAGACCCAGTACTTC.

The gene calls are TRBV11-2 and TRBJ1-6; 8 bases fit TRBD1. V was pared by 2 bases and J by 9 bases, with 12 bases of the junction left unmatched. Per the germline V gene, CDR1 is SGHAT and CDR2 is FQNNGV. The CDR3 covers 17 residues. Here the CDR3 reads CASSLYTAGQAGSPLHF. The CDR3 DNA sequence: TGTGCCAGCAGCTTATACACCGCGGGACAGGCGGGTTCACCCCTCCACTTT.

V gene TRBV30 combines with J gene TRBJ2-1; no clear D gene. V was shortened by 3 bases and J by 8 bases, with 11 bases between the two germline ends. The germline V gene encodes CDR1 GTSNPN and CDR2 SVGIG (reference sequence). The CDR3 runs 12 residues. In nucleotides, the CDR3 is TGTGCCTGGAGCCCCTCCGCGGATGAGCAGTTCTTC. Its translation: CAWSPSADEQFF.

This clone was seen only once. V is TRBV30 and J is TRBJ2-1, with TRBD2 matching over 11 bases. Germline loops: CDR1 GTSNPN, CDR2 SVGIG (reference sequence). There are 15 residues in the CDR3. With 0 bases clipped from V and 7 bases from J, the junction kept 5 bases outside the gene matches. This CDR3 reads CAWSVRGLAANEQFF. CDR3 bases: TGTGCCTGGAGTGTCCGGGGACTAGCGGCTAATGAGCAGTTCTTC.

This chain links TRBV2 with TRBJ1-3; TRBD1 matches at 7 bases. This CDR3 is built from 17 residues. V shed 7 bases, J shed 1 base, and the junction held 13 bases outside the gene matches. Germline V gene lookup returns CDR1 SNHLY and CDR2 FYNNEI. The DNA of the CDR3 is TGTGCCAGCACTACTAGCCCGGGACAGATATCTGGAAACACCATATATTTT. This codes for CASTTSPGQISGNTIYF.

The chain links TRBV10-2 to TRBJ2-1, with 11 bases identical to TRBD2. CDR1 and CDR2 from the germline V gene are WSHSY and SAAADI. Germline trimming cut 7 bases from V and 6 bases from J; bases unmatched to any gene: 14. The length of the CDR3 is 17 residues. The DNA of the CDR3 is TGCGCCAGCACCTCTTCTTCCGGGACTAGCGGCTCCAATGAGCAGTTCTTC. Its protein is CASTSSSGTSGSNEQFF.

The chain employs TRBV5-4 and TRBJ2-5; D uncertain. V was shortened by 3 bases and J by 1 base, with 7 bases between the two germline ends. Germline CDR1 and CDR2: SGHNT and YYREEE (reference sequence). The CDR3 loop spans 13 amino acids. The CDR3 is CASSSFVQETQYF. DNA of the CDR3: TGTGCCAGCAGCTCCTTCGTCCAAGAGACCCAGTACTTC.

CDR3 bases: TGTGCTAGTGGTTTGGTGTCGGCAGGCGTCTACAATGAGCAGTTCTTC. Encoded protein: CASGLVSAGVYNEQFF. The chain combines TRBV12-5 with TRBJ2-1, with no clear D. Between the trimmed V and J ends, which lost 0 bases and 3 bases, there was a span of 12 bases. The CDR3 spans 16 residues. Germline loops: CDR1 LGHNT, CDR2 FRNRAP.

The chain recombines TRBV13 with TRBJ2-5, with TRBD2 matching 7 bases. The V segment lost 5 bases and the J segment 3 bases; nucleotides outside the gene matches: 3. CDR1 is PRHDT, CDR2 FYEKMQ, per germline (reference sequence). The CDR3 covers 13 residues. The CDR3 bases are TGTGCCAGCAGCAGGGGACTAAAAGAGACCCAGTACTTC. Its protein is CASSRGLKETQYF.

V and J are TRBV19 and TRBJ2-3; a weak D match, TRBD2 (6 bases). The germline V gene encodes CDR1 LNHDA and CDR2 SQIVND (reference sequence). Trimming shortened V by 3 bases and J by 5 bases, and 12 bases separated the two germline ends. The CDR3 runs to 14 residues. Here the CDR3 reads CASSIGGLGDTQYF. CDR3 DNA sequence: TGTGCCAGTAGTATTGGGGGACTTGGAGATACGCAGTATTTT.

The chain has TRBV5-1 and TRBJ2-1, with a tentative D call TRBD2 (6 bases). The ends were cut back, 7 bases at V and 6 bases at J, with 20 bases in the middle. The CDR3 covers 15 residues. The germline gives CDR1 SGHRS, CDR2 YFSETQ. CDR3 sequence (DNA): TGCGCCAGCGGCCGGGGGACTCCCGGGGTCAATGAGCAGTTCTTC. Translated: CASGRGTPGVNEQFF.

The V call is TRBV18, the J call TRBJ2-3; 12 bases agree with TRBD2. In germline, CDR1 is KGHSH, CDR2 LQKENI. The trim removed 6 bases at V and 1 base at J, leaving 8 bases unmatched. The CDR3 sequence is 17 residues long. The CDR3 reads CASSPFWTSGGTDTQYF. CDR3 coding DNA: TGTGCCAGCTCGCCATTTTGGACTAGCGGGGGCACAGATACGCAGTATTTT.

The DNA for the CDR3 is TGTGCCAGCAGCTCGGCAGGATTGAACACTGAAGCTTTCTTT. This codes for CASSSAGLNTEAFF. The chain has TRBV5-8 and TRBJ1-1; D is ambiguous. This CDR3 contains 14 residues. Germline CDR1 and CDR2: SGHTS and YDEGEE. Trimming shortened V by 3 bases and J by 0 bases, and 9 bases separated the two germline ends.

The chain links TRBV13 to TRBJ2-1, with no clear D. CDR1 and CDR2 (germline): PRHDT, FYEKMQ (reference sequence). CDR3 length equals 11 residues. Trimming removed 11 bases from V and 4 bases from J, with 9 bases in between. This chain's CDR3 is CAVADYNEQFF. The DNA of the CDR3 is TGTGCCGTCGCGGATTACAATGAGCAGTTCTTC.

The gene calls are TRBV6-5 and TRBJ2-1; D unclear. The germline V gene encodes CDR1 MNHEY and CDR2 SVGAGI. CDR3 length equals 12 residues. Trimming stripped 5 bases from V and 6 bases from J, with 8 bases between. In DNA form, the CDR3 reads TGTGCCAGCAGTACCTCGGGCAATGAGCAGTTCTTC. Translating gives CASSTSGNEQFF.

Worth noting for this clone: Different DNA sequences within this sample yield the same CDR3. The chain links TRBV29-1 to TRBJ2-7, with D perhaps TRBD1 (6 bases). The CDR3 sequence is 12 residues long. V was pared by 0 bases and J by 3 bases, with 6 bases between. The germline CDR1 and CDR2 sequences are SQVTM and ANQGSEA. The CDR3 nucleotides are TGCAGCGTTGAAGACAGGGGCTACGAGCAGTACTTC. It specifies CSVEDRGYEQYF.

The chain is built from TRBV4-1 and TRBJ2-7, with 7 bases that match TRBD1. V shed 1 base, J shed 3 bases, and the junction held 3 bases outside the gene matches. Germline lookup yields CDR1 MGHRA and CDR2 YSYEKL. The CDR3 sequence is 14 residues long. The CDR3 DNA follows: TGCGCCAGCAGCCAAGCCTCAGGGGGCTACGAGCAGTACTTC. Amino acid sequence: CASSQASGGYEQYF.

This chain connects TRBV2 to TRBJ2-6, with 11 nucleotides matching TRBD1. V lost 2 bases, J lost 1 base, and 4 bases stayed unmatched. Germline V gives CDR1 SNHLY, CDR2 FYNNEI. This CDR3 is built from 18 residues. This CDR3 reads CASSEMGQGVSGANVLTF. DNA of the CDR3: TGTGCCAGCAGTGAAATGGGACAGGGGGTTTCTGGGGCCAACGTCCTGACTTTC.

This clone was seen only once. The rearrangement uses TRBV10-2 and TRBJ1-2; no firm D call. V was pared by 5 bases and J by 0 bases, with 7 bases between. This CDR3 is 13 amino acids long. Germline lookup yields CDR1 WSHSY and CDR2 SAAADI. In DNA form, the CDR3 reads TGCGCCAGCAGTCAGGCAACTAACTATGGCTACACCTTC. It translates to CASSQATNYGYTF.

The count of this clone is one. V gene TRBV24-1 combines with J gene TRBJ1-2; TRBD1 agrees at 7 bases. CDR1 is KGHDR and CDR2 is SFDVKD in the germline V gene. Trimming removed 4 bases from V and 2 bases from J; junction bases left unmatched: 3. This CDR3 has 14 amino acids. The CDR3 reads CATSERGLNYGYTF. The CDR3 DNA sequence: TGTGCCACCAGTGAAAGGGGGCTCAACTATGGCTACACCTTC.

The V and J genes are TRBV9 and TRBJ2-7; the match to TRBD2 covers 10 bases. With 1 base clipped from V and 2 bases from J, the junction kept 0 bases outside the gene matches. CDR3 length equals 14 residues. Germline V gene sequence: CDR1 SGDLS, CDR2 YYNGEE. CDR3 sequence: CASSVLAGAYEQYF. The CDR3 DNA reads TGTGCCAGCAGCGTACTAGCGGGGGCCTACGAGCAGTACTTC.

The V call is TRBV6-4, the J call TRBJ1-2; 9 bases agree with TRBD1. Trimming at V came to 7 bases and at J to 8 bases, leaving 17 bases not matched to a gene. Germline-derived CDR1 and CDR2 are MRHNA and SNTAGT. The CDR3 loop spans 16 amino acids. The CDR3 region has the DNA TGTGCCAGCACCATGCGGGCTGGACAGGGGCCTGGAGGCTACACCTTC. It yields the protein CASTMRAGQGPGGYTF.

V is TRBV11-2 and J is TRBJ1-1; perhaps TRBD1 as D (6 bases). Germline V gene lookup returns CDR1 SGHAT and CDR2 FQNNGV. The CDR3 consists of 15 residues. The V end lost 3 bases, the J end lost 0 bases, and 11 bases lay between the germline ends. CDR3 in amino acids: CASSLSTGLNTEAFF. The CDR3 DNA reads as TGTGCCAGCAGCTTGTCGACAGGCCTGAACACTGAAGCTTTCTTT.

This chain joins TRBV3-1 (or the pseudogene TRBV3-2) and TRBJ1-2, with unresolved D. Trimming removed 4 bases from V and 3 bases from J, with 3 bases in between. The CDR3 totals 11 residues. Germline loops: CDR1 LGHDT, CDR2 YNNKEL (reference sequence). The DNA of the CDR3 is TGTGCCAGCAGCCTCTACTATGGCTACACCTTC. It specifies CASSLYYGYTF.